Reported below is one T cell receptor beta chain. Antigen unknown. Germline V gene lookup returns CDR1 DFQATT and CDR2 SNEGSKA (reference sequence). V gave up 3 bases and J gave up 9 bases; unmatched junction bases: 8. The CDR3 loop spans 14 amino acids. The record originates from a study of T cells in Graves' hyperthyroidism and ophthalmopathy. On the study more broadly: The authors collected peripheral blood at initial diagnosis, before any treatment. General study findings and limits: Ophthalmopathy was told apart from stable hyperthyroidism by a 13 V-J model.

Amplification of TCR beta CDR3 regions used RNA as the template. A first-round RT-PCR of the TCR CDR3 used the HTBI primer set. Each CDR3 protein gets one entry after TCRdb re-called the multiplex PCR reads with MiXCR. The table has around 190,000 distinct CDR3 sequences, around 17% seen once. Hyperthyroidism of Graves' type that showed no ophthalmopathy progression within 18 months was stable. Pregnant or lactating patients were excluded, as were those with uncontrolled infection or other autoimmune disease. Specimen: blood. The origin of this receptor is a woman between 50 and 59 years old with Graves' hyperthyroidism. The chain has TRBV20-1 and TRBJ2-1, with 10 bases that match TRBD2. The CDR3 here is CSASRLAGVVEQFF. The CDR3 DNA follows: TGCAGTGCTAGTAGGCTAGCGGGAGTAGTTGAGCAGTTCTTC.